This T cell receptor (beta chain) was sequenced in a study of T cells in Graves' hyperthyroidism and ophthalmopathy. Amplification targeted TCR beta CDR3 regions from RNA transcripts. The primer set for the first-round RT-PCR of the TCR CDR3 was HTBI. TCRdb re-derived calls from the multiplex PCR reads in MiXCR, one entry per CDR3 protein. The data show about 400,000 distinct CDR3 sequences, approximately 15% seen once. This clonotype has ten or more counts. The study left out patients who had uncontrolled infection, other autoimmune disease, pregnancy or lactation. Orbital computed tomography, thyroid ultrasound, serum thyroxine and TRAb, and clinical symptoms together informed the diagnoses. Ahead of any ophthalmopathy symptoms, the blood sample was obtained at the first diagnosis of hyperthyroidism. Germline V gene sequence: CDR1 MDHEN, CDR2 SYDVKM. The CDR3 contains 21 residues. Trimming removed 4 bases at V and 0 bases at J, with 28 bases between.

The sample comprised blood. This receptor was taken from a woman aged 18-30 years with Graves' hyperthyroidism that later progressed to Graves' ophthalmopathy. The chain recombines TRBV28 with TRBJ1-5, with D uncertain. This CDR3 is CASSSSFRQGLTTYSNQPQHF. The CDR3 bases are TGTGCCAGCAGTTCATCATTCAGACAAGGACTAACCACTTATAGCAATCAGCCCCAGCATTTT. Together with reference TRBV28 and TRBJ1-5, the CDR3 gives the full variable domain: DVKVTQSSRYLVKRTGEKVFLECVQDMDHENMFWYRQDPGLGLRLIYFSYDVKMKEKGDIPEGYSVSREKKERFSLILESASTNQTSMYLCASSSSFRQGLTTYSNQPQHFGDGTRLSIL.